This passage covers 14 T cell receptor beta chains from one sample sequenced in a study of blood T cells in healthy people across ages. The second PCR ran roughly 7 to 11 cycles with a sample-barcoded 5' primer and J-beta primers. Each CDR3 protein is one row after TCRdb ran MiXCR on the 5' RACE reads. The repertoire holds roughly 800,000 distinct CDR3 sequences, with around 24% as singletons. These data were also reused for a study on T cells of mothers and their children.

Sequenced sample: blood. Receptor source: a boy between 5 and 17 years old in good health.

A few counts support this clonotype. V gene TRBV4-1 combines with J gene TRBJ2-1, with TRBD2 as a possible D gene (5 bases). The CDR3 sequence is 17 residues long. Germline assignment: CDR1 MGHRA and CDR2 YSYEKL. The V end lost 0 bases, the J end lost 2 bases, and 14 bases lay between the germline ends. This CDR3 is CASSQDAGLGPYNEQFF. In DNA form, the CDR3 reads TGCGCCAGCAGCCAAGACGCGGGCCTAGGGCCCTACAATGAGCAGTTCTTC.

The rearrangement joins TRBV30 to TRBJ2-1; D gene uncertain. The CDR3 runs 11 residues. Germline CDR1 and CDR2: GTSNPN and SVGIG (reference sequence). Trimming stripped 3 bases from V and 5 bases from J, with 5 bases between. The CDR3 nucleotides are TGTGCCTGGAGCGGCAACAATGAGCAGTTCTTC. It specifies CAWSGNNEQFF.

This clonotype showed up just once. The gene calls are TRBV20-1 and TRBJ2-5, with 8 bases identical to TRBD2. The germline gives CDR1 DFQATT, CDR2 SNEGSKA (reference sequence). The length of the CDR3 is 15 residues. V trimming: 5 bases; J trimming: 2 bases; junction bases outside the gene matches: 10. The CDR3 coding sequence is TGCAGTGCTCTTCGGTCGGGGGGGCGACAAGAGACCCAGTACTTC. Translation gives CSALRSGGRQETQYF.

The genes are TRBV10-3 and TRBJ2-5; D gene unclear. There are 11 residues in the CDR3. Per the germline V gene, CDR1 is ENHRY and CDR2 is SYGVKD. The V and J ends lost 6 bases and 5 bases respectively, with 7 bases between them. The CDR3 here is CAISTGETQYF. The CDR3 nucleotides are TGTGCCATCAGCACCGGGGAGACCCAGTACTTC.

This clonotype was counted only a few times. The chain uses TRBV6-5 and TRBJ2-3, with D possibly being TRBD2 (6 bases). The CDR3 has 16 residues. The V gene lost 4 bases and the J gene lost 2 bases, with 16 bases spanning the gap. Germline V gene data show CDR1 as MNHEY and CDR2 as SVGAGI. CDR3 in DNA: TGTGCCAGCAGTTCCCCCCGCGGGGTACCCACAGATACGCAGTATTTT. Translating gives CASSSPRGVPTDTQYF.

About this clonotype itself: Its ends do not fully match the called genes, so a read error is possible. V is TRBV7-9 and J is TRBJ1-4; D might be TRBD1 (5 bases). Per germline, CDR1 SEHNR and CDR2 FQNEAQ (reference sequence). The CDR3 loop spans 14 amino acids. CDR3 in DNA: TGTGCCAGCACCCAGACAGTTTTAAATGATAAACTGTTTTTT. This sequence encodes CASTQTVLNDKLFF.

The V gene is TRBV12-3 or TRBV12-4, the J gene TRBJ1-4; TRBD1 aligns across 10 bases. The CDR3 contains 16 residues. Germline trimming cut 9 bases from V and 1 base from J; bases unmatched to any gene: 8. CDR3 sequence reads: CASRRTGGRTNEKLFF. DNA of the CDR3: TGTGCCAGTCGGAGGACAGGGGGAAGAACTAATGAAAAACTGTTTTTT.

This clonotype was detected only a few times. The DNA for the CDR3 is TGTGCCAGCAACCCGAGGGCCGCCGCGGGGAAACTGTTTTTT. It is translated as CASNPRAAAGKLFF. The gene calls are TRBV5-6 and TRBJ1-4; D gene ambiguous. Between the trimmed V and J ends, which lost 6 bases and 11 bases, there was a span of 20 bases. The CDR3 is 14 residues long. Germline CDR1 reads SGHDT; CDR2 reads YYEEEE. Full variable domain (rest looked up from reference TRBV5-6 and TRBJ1-4): DAGVTQSPTHLIKTRGQQVTLRCSPKSGHDTVSWYQQALGQGPQFIFQYYEEEERQRGNFPDRFSGHQFPNYSSELNVNALLLGDSALYLCASNPRAAAGKLFFGSGTQLSVL.

This clonotype is a singleton in its sample. The chain links TRBV5-1 to TRBJ2-1, with D possibly matching TRBD2 (5 bases). The germline gives CDR1 SGHRS, CDR2 YFSETQ. V was pared by 9 bases and J by 1 base, with 14 bases between. The CDR3 runs 14 residues. The chain's CDR3 is CANLWSGSYNEQFF. The CDR3 coding sequence is TGCGCCAACCTCTGGAGCGGATCCTACAATGAGCAGTTCTTC.

A word on this clonotype: A clone one base away is much larger, so this may be a read error. CDR3 amino acids: CAISPDRDYGYTF. The CDR3 DNA follows: TGTGCCATCAGTCCGGACAGGGACTATGGCTACACCTTC. The gene calls are TRBV10-3 and TRBJ1-2, with 8 positions matching TRBD1. This CDR3 comprises 13 residues. CDR1 and CDR2 from the germline V gene are ENHRY and SYGVKD. After removal of 5 bases from V and 3 bases from J, the junction contained 2 bases not matched to a gene.

This clonotype was picked up a small number of times. This chain joins TRBV3-1 and TRBJ1-1; 7 bases line up with TRBD1. CDR1 is LGHDT, CDR2 YNNKEL, per germline (reference sequence). Trimming took 2 bases from V and 1 from J; bases not matched to a gene: 1. This CDR3 comprises 14 residues. This CDR3 is CASSQQGGNTEAFF. DNA for the CDR3: TGTGCCAGCAGCCAACAGGGGGGGAACACTGAAGCTTTCTTT.

As regards this clonotype: One end of the junction does not line up with germline, which may come from a read error. The genes are TRBV2 and TRBJ1-4; D gene uncertain. The V gene's germline CDR1 is SNHLY and CDR2 FYNNEI. The CDR3 has 11 residues. This CDR3 reads CASREVGKLFF. Here the CDR3 DNA reads TGTGCCAGCAGAGAAGTCGGGAAACTGTTTTTT.

This clonotype showed up just a few times. The chain carries TRBV9 and TRBJ2-5; 9 bases are a match to TRBD1. The closer fit of TRBJ2-7 to the DNA end suggests the J call may be wrong. The CDR3 has 15 residues. CDR1 is SGDLS and CDR2 is YYNGEE in the germline V gene. The CDR3 sequence: CASSVDRGRNYEQYF. CDR3 DNA sequence: TGTGCCAGCAGCGTAGACAGGGGGCGAAACTACGAGCAGTACTTC.

This clonotype was seen only a few times. The chain links TRBV10-3 to TRBJ1-5; no firm D call. Germline CDR1 ENHRY, CDR2 SYGVKD. This CDR3 has 13 residues. Trimming shortened V by 0 bases and J by 9 bases, and 9 bases separated the two germline ends. The CDR3 DNA reads as TGTGCCATCAGTGAGTCGGGCGAGGCGCCCCAGCATTTT. Its protein is CAISESGEAPQHF.